The clone carrying this T cell receptor (beta chain) was detected only a few times. The data stem from a study of T-cell memory formation after mild COVID-19. TCRdb called the 5' RACE reads again in MiXCR, with one record for every CDR3 protein. The repertoire holds about 430,000 distinct CDR3 sequences, approximately 25% seen once, with around 9% in the top ten. The V gene's germline CDR1 is SGHKS and CDR2 YYEKEE (reference sequence). The CDR3 contains 12 residues. Trimming took off 9 bases at V and 2 bases at J, with 10 bases between the two ends. The specimen sequenced was PBMCs or a T cell subset sorted from them (not recorded which). The V gene is TRBV5-5, the J gene TRBJ2-3; D not resolved. The receptor was isolated from an adult woman who had mild COVID-19 (a few samples of this study predate the infection). Cell type and time point are not known. The DNA of the CDR3 is TGTGCCAACGGCGCGTCCACAGATACGCAGTATTTT. Translation gives CANGASTDTQYF. Together with reference TRBV5-5 and TRBJ2-3, the CDR3 gives the full variable domain: DAGVTQSPTHLIKTRGQQVTLRCSPISGHKSVSWYQQVLGQGPQFIFQYYEKEERGRGNFPDRFSARQFPNYSSELNVNALLLGDSALYLCANGASTDTQYFGPGTRLTVL.